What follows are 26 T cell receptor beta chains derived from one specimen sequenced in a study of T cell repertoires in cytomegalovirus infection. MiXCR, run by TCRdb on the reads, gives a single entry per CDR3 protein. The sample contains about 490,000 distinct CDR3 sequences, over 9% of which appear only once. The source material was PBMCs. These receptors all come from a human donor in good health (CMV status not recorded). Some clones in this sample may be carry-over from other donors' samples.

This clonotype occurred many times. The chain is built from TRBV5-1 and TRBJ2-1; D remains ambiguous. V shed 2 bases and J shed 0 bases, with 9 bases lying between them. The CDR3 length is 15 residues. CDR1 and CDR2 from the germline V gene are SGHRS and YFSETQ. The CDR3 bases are TGCGCCAGCAGCTTTGACCCTAGCTCCTACAATGAGCAGTTCTTC. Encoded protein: CASSFDPSSYNEQFF.

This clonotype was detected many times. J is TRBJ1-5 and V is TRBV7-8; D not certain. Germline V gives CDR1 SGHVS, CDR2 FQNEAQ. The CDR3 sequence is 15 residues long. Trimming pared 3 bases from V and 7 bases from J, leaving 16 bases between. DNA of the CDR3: TGTGCCAGCAGCTTCGACGGGGTCCCCAGGCAGCCCCAGCATTTT. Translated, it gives CASSFDGVPRQPQHF.

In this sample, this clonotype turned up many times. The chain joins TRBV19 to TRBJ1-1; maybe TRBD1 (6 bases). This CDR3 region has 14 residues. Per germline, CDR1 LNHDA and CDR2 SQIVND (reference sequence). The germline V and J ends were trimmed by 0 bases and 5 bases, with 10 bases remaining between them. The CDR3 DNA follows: TGTGCCAGTAGTATAGAAGGCAGGGGAACTGAAGCTTTCTTT. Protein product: CASSIEGRGTEAFF.

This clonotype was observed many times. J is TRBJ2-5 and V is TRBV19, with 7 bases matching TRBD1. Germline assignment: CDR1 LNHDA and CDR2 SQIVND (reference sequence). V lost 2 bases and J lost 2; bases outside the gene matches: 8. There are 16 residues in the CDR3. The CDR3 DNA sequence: TGTGCCAGTAGTATAAATGGACAGGTGGGTCAAGAGACCCAGTACTTC. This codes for CASSINGQVGQETQYF.

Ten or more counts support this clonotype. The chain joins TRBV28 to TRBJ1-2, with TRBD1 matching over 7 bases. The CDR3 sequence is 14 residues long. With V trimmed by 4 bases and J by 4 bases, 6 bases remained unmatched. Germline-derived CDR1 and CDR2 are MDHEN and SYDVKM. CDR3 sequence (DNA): TGTGCCAGCAGTTCCACAGGGGAGGGCTATGGCTACACCTTC. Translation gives CASSSTGEGYGYTF.

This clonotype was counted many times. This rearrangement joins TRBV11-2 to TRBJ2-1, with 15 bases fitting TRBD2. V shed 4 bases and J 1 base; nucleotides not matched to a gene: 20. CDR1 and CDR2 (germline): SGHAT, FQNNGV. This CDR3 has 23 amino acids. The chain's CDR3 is CASSSLKPGLAGGLVKSYNEQFF. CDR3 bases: TGTGCCAGCAGCTCTCTAAAGCCGGGACTAGCGGGGGGTTTAGTAAAATCCTACAATGAGCAGTTCTTC.

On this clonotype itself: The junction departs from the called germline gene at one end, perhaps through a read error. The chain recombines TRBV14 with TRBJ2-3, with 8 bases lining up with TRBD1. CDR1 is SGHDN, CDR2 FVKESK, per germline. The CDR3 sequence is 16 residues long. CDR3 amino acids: CAGSQVRRGRTDTQYF. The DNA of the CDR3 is TGTGCCGGCAGCCAAGTACGCAGGGGGCGCACAGATACGCAGTATTTT.

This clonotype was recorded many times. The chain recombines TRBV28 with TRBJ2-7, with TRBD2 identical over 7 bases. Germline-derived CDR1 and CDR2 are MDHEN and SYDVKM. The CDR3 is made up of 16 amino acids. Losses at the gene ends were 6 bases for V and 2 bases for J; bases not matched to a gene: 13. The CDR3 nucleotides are TGTGCCAGCAGCCTCCTCCGCGGGAGCTACCCCTACGAGCAGTACTTC. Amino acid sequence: CASSLLRGSYPYEQYF.

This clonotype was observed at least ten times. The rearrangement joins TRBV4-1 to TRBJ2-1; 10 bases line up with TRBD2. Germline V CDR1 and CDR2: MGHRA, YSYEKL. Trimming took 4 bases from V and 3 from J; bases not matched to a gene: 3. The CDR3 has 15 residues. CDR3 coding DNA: TGCGCCAGCAGCCGTCGGACTAGCGGCTACAATGAGCAGTTCTTC. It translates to CASSRRTSGYNEQFF.

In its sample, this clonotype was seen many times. CDR3 region: CASSLASGGDSTDTQYF. CDR3 bases: TGTGCCAGCAGCTTGGCTAGCGGGGGGGATAGCACAGATACGCAGTATTTT. The J gene is TRBJ2-3, the V gene TRBV7-9, with 12 bases aligning to TRBD2. In germline, CDR1 is SEHNR, CDR2 FQNEAQ (reference sequence). The CDR3 runs 17 residues. After removal of 3 bases from V and 0 bases from J, the junction contained 4 bases not matched to a gene. The full variable domain, in which reference TRBV7-9 and TRBJ2-3 provide the parts outside the CDR3, is DTGVSQNPRHKITKRGQNVTFRCDPISEHNRLYWYRQTLGQGPEFLTYFQNEAQLEKSRLLSDRFSAERPKGSFSTLEIQRTEQGDSAMYLCASSLASGGDSTDTQYFGPGTRLTVL.

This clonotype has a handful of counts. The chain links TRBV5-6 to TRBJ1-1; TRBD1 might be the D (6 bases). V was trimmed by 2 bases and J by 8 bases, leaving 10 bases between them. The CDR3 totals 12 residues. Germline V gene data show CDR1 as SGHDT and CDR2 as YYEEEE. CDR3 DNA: TGTGCCAGCAGCTTCACAGGGAAAGAAGCTTTCTTT. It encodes CASSFTGKEAFF.

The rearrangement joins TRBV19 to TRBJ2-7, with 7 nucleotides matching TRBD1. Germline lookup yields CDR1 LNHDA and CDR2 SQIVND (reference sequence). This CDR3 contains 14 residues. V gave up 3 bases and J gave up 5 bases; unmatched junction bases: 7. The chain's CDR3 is CASSMRQGSNEQYF. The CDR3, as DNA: TGTGCCAGTAGTATGAGACAGGGTAGTAACGAGCAGTACTTC.

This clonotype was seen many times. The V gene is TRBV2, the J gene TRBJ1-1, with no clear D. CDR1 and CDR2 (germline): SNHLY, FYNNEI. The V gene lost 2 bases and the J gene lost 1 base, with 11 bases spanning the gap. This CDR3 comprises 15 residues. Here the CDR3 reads CASSEYLEPNTEAFF. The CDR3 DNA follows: TGTGCCAGCAGTGAATATTTAGAGCCGAACACTGAAGCTTTCTTT.

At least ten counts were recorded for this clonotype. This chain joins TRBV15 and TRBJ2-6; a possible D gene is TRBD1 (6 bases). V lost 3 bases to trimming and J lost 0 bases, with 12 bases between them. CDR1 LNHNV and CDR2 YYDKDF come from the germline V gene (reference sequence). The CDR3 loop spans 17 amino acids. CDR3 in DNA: TGTGCCACCAGCAGGGGACAACTCTCCTCTGGGGCCAACGTCCTGACTTTC. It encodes CATSRGQLSSGANVLTF.

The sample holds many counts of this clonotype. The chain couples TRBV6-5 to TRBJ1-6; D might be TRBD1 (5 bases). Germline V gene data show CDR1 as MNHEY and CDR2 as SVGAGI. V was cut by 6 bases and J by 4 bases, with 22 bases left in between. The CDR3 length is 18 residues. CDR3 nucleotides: TGTGCCAGCAGACCCCTTCATCGGGGCTTGCATTATAATTCACCCCTCCACTTT. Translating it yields CASRPLHRGLHYNSPLHF.

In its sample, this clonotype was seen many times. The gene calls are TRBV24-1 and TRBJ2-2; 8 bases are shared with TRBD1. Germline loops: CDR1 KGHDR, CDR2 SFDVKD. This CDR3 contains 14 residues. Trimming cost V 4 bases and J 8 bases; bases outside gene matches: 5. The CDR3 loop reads CATSDLDRGGELFF. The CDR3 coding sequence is TGTGCCACCAGTGACCTAGACAGGGGAGGGGAGCTGTTTTTT.

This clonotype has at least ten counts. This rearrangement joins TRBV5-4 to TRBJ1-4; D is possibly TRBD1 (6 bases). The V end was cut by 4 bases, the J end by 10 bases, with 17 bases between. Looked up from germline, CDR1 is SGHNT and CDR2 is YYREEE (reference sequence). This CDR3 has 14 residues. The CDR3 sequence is CASSPDRLQRKLFF. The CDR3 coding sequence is TGTGCCAGCAGCCCAGACAGGTTGCAACGAAAACTGTTTTTT. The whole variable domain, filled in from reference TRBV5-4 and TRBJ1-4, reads ETGVTQSPTHLIKTRGQQVTLRCSSQSGHNTVSWYQQALGQGPQFIFQYYREEENGRGNFPPRFSGLQFPNYSSELNVNALELDDSALYLCASSPDRLQRKLFFGSGTQLSVL.

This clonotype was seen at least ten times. The CDR3 sequence: CASSPGKGRNQPQHF. The CDR3 nucleotides are TGTGCCAGCAGCCCCGGTAAGGGGCGCAATCAGCCCCAGCATTTT. V and J are TRBV13 and TRBJ1-5; perhaps TRBD1 as D (5 bases). V was cut by 5 bases and J by 2 bases, with 13 bases left in between. The CDR3 has 15 residues. Germline V lookup: CDR1 PRHDT, CDR2 FYEKMQ (reference sequence).

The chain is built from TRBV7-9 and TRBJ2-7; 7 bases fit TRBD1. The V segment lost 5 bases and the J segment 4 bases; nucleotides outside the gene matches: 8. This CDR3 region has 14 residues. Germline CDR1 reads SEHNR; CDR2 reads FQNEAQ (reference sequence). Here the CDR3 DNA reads TGTGCCAGCAGCCCGCGCGAGGACAGGTACGAGCAGTACTTC. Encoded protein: CASSPREDRYEQYF.

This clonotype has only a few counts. This CDR3 is CASSGWGEQFF. In DNA form, the CDR3 reads TGTGCCAGTTCAGGCTGGGGTGAGCAGTTCTTC. V is TRBV18 and J is TRBJ2-1; D gene unclear. Germline CDR1 KGHSH, CDR2 LQKENI. CDR3 length: 11 residues. V shed 9 bases and J shed 9 bases, with 12 bases lying between them.

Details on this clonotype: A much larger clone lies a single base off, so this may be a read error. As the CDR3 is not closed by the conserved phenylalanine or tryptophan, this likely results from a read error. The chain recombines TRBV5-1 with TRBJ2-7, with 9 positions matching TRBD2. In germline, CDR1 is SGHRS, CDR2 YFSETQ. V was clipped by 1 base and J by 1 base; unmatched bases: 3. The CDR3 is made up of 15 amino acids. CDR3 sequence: CASSLSTSGSYEQYS. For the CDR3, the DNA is TGCGCCAGCAGCTTGTCGACTAGCGGATCCTACGAGCAGTACTCC.

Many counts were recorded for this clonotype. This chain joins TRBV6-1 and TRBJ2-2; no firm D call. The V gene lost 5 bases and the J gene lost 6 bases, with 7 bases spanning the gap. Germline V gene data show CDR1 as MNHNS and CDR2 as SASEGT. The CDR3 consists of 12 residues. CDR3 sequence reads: CASSYNAGELFF. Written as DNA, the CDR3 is TGTGCCAGCAGTTATAATGCCGGGGAGCTGTTTTTT.

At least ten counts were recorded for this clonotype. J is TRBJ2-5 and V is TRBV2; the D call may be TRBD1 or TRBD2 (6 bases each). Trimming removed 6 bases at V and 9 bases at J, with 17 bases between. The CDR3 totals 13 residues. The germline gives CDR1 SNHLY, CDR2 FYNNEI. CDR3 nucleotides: TGTGCCAGCAGGGGGGCCCTAAGGGAGGCCCAGTACTTC. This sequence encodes CASRGALREAQYF.

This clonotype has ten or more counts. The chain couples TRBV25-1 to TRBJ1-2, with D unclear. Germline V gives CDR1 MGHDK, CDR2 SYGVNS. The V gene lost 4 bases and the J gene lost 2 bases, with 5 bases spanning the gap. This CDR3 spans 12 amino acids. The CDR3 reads CASSGSNYGYTF. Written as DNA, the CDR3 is TGTGCCAGCAGTGGGTCGAACTATGGCTACACCTTC.

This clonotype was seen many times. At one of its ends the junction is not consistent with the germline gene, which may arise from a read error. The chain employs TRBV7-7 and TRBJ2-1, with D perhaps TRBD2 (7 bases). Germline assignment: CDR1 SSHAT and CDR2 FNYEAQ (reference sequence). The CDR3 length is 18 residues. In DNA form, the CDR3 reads TGTGCTAGCAGCCCAAGGGGCGCAGGGCGGGGGACATACAATGAGCAGTTCTTC. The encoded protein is CASSPRGAGRGTYNEQFF.

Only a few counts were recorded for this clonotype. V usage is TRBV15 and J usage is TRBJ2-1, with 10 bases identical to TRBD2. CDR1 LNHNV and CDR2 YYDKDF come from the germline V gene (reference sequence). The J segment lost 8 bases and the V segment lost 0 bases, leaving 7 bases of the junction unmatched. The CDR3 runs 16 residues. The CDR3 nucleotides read TGTGCCACCAGCAGAGATTTTACTAGCGGGACCCATGAGCAGTTCTTC. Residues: CATSRDFTSGTHEQFF.